This T cell receptor beta chain was sequenced during a study of OX40 agonist ivuxolimab in advanced cancers. Across the whole study: Ivuxolimab doses were 0.01, 0.1, 0.3, 1.5, 3 or 10 mg/kg every 2 weeks. Each dose-escalation patient presented with hepatocellular carcinoma, melanoma, renal cell or head and neck cancer.

Sequenced by immunoSEQ multiplex PCR; TCRdb stores in-frame clones only, minus some. The data hold tens of thousands of clones, with 90% observed a single time. The germline CDR1 and CDR2 sequences are SGHNT and YYREEE (reference sequence). The V segment lost 4 bases and the J segment 0 bases; nucleotides outside the gene matches: 12. The length of the CDR3 is 19 residues. The origin of this receptor is an adult with an advanced solid tumor such as melanoma, head and neck, liver or kidney cancer. Sample: CD4+ or CD8+ T cells sorted from blood, taken in a trial of the OX40 agonist ivuxolimab. J is TRBJ1-5 and V is TRBV5-4, with 11 positions matching TRBD1. CDR3 bases: TGTGCCAGCAGCGGGGGACAGGGGGGCGGGAGAGGTAGCAATCAGCCCCAGCATTTT. The encoded protein is CASSGGQGGGRGSNQPQHF.